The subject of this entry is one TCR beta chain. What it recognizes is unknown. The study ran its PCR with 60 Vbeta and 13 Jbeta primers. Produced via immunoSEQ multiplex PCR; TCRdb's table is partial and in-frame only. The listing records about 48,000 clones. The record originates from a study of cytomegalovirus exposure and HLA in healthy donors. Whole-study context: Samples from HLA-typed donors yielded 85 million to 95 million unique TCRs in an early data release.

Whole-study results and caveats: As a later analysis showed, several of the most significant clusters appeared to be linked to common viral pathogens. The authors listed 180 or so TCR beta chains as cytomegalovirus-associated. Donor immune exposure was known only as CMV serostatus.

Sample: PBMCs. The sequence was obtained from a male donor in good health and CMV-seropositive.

CDR3 in amino acids: CASSLVRNTEAFF. The CDR3 DNA reads TGCGCCAGCAGCTTGGTCAGGAACACTGAAGCTTTCTTT. The chain uses TRBV5-1 and TRBJ1-1; the D is unclear. The germline CDR1 and CDR2 sequences are SGHRS and YFSETQ. CDR3 length equals 13 residues. The V and J ends lost 0 bases and 1 base respectively, with 4 bases between them.